This is a list of T cell receptor beta chains from one sample in a study of blood T cell repertoires in COVID-19. Measured with immunoSEQ multiplex PCR; TCRdb has only the in-frame clones, and not every one. The sample contains about 36,000 clones, about 81% of which appear only once. Material: peripheral blood. These receptors all come from a human donor in a cohort sampled during active or convalescent COVID-19. The donor label of this sample is uncertain. The CDR3 runs from the conserved cysteine through the conserved F or W. D genes are given only for firm matches. Clone size is shown for a subset of rows, as once, few, many or a class of expanded clone.

d_call	v_call	clone_size	j_call	cdr3_aa	cdr3_nt
NA	TRBV30	few	TRBJ1-1	CAGKGVSTEAFF	TGTGCCGGGAAGGGGGTTTCTACTGAAGCTTTCTTT
NA	TRBV3-1/TRBV3-2	once	TRBJ2-7	CASSHFYEQYF	TGTGCCAGCAGCCACTTCTACGAGCAGTACTTC
TRBD2	TRBV28	NA	TRBJ2-1	CASRESGRANYNEQFF	TGTGCCAGCAGGGAAAGCGGGAGGGCCAACTACAATGAGCAGTTCTTC
NA	TRBV18	NA	TRBJ2-7	CASSPRQEKNEQYF	TGTGCCAGCTCACCACGGCAGGAAAAGAACGAGCAGTACTTC
NA	TRBV27	NA	TRBJ1-1	CASSAGPLNTEAFF	TGTGCCAGCAGTGCGGGACCGTTGAACACTGAAGCTTTCTTT
TRBD2	TRBV7-8	NA	TRBJ2-3	CASSLREGGKNTQYF	TGTGCCAGCAGCTTACGGGAGGGAGGCAAGAATACGCAGTATTTT
NA	TRBV28	NA	TRBJ1-5	CASRRQSGNQPQHF	TGTGCCAGCAGACGACAGAGTGGCAATCAGCCCCAGCATTTT
NA	TRBV7-3	NA	TRBJ1-1	CASSPISGRADAFF	TGTGCCAGCAGCCCGATAAGTGGGAGGGCAGACGCTTTCTTT
TRBD1	TRBV7-2	NA	TRBJ1-1	CASSLTGATEAFF	TGTGCCAGCAGCTTGACAGGGGCCACTGAAGCTTTCTTT
NA	TRBV6-2/TRBV6-3	NA	TRBJ2-3	CASSYARGKHTQYF	TGTGCCAGCAGTTACGCCAGGGGAAAACATACGCAGTATTTT